The 17 T cell receptor beta chains listed next were all sequenced from one sample in a study of cytomegalovirus exposure and HLA in healthy donors. With 60 Vbeta and 13 Jbeta primers, the PCR was carried out. Clones were sequenced by immunoSEQ multiplex PCR, and TCRdb holds only the in-frame ones, with some missing. The table lists some 190,000 clones, over 60% of them singletons. The sequencing sample was made of PBMCs. These receptors originate from a man aged 18 to 29 in good health and CMV-seronegative.

The V call is TRBV28, the J call TRBJ2-7; TRBD2 might be the D (6 bases). In germline, CDR1 is MDHEN, CDR2 SYDVKM. Trimming removed 2 bases at V and 6 bases at J, with 11 bases between. The CDR3 sequence is 13 residues long. The CDR3 loop reads CASSLGGLGEQYF. CDR3 DNA: TGTGCCAGCAGTTTAGGAGGGTTGGGCGAGCAGTACTTC.

The chain employs TRBV28 and TRBJ2-7; 8 bases line up with TRBD1. The trim removed 6 bases at V and 1 base at J, leaving 11 bases unmatched. The CDR3 totals 16 residues. Germline-derived CDR1 and CDR2 are MDHEN and SYDVKM. DNA for the CDR3: TGTGCCAGCAGCCAACACAGGGGGAGAACTTCCTACGAGCAGTACTTC. Protein sequence: CASSQHRGRTSYEQYF. The entire variable domain, with the rest obtained from reference TRBV28 and TRBJ2-7, is as follows: DVKVTQSSRYLVKRTGEKVFLECVQDMDHENMFWYRQDPGLGLRLIYFSYDVKMKEKGDIPEGYSVSREKKERFSLILESASTNQTSMYLCASSQHRGRTSYEQYFGPGTRLTVT.

The chain employs TRBV9 and TRBJ1-6; 9 nucleotides match TRBD1. This CDR3 is built from 14 residues. Trimming took 0 bases from V and 13 from J; bases not matched to a gene: 5. Germline V gene data show CDR1 as SGDLS and CDR2 as YYNGEE. CDR3 DNA: TGTGCCAGCAGCGTAGCGGGACAGGGATCCCCCCTCCACTTT. Translating gives CASSVAGQGSPLHF.

V usage is TRBV7-6 and J usage is TRBJ2-1; TRBD2 matches 8 bases. CDR3 length: 17 residues. After removal of 5 bases from V and 3 bases from J, the junction contained 12 bases not matched to a gene. CDR1 and CDR2 (germline): SGHVS, FNYEAQ. The CDR3 nucleotides are TGTGCCAGCAGCCCAAGCTCCGGGACTAGAGTCTACAATGAGCAGTTCTTC. It is translated as CASSPSSGTRVYNEQFF.

This chain uses TRBV27 with TRBJ1-1, with D perhaps matching TRBD1 (5 bases). V was clipped by 5 bases and J by 4 bases, with 11 bases between them. The CDR3 has 13 residues. CDR1 MNHEY and CDR2 SMNVEV come from the germline V gene (reference sequence). CDR3 amino acids: CASSLYRGTEAFF. The DNA for the CDR3 is TGTGCCAGCAGTCTCTATAGGGGCACTGAAGCTTTCTTT.

V usage is TRBV27 and J usage is TRBJ2-7; TRBD2 aligns across 8 bases. Trimming cost V 2 bases and J 1 base; bases outside gene matches: 4. The CDR3 has 15 amino acids. Germline V gene lookup returns CDR1 MNHEY and CDR2 SMNVEV (reference sequence). The CDR3 spells CASSLSRGGSYEQYF. DNA of the CDR3: TGTGCCAGCAGTTTAAGTCGGGGGGGTTCCTACGAGCAGTACTTC.

This rearrangement joins TRBV9 to TRBJ2-3; 9 nucleotides match TRBD2. The germline V gene encodes CDR1 SGDLS and CDR2 YYNGEE. The CDR3 is 15 amino acids. Trimming at V came to 3 bases and at J to 4 bases, leaving 6 bases not matched to a gene. CDR3 sequence (DNA): TGTGCCAGCAGCGGCCCGGGACTAGCCGCAGATACGCAGTATTTT. Translation: CASSGPGLAADTQYF. Full variable domain (missing parts from reference TRBV9 and TRBJ2-3): DSGVTQTPKHLITATGQRVTLRCSPRSGDLSVYWYQQSLDQGLQFLIQYYNGEERAKGNILERFSAQQFPDLHSELNLSSLELGDSALYFCASSGPGLAADTQYFGPGTRLTVL.

This rearrangement joins TRBV2 to TRBJ1-4; 8 bases line up with TRBD1. The CDR3 extends over 15 amino acids. Germline V gene lookup returns CDR1 SNHLY and CDR2 FYNNEI. The V gene end was trimmed by 4 bases and the J gene end by 7 bases; junction bases not matched to a gene: 8. This CDR3 reads CASSVQGARGEKLFF. The CDR3 nucleotides are TGTGCCAGCAGTGTTCAGGGGGCTAGAGGTGAAAAACTGTTTTTT.

J is TRBJ1-6 and V is TRBV11-1; D possibly corresponds to TRBD1 (5 bases). This CDR3 contains 14 residues. Trimming removed 5 bases at V and 6 bases at J, with 11 bases between. Per the germline V gene, CDR1 is SGHAT and CDR2 is FQDESV (reference sequence). The CDR3 nucleotides are TGTGCCAGCAGCGCGGCAGGGATTAATTCACCCCTCCACTTT. This sequence encodes CASSAAGINSPLHF.

This clone was detected a few times. The chain uses TRBV11-3 and TRBJ2-7; 7 bases agree with TRBD2. V was clipped by 5 bases and J by 5 bases; unmatched bases: 6. Germline V lookup: CDR1 SGHNT, CDR2 YENEEA. The CDR3 contains 13 residues. CDR3 residues: CASSPGTKDEQYF. For the CDR3, the DNA is TGTGCCAGCAGCCCCGGGACTAAGGACGAGCAGTACTTC.

This clone was seen only a few times. The V gene is TRBV2, the J gene TRBJ2-7; D perhaps matches TRBD2 (5 bases). CDR1 SNHLY and CDR2 FYNNEI come from the germline V gene. There are 13 residues in the CDR3. Trimming shortened V by 6 bases and J by 1 base, and 10 bases separated the two germline ends. This CDR3 is CASSPPGSYEQYF. The CDR3 DNA is TGTGCCAGCAGCCCTCCGGGGTCCTACGAGCAGTACTTC.

The DNA of the CDR3 is TGTGCCAGCAGACTAGAGGGACTCTACGAGCAGTACTTC. Protein: CASRLEGLYEQYF. The V gene is TRBV6-1, the J gene TRBJ2-7; a weak D match, TRBD2 (6 bases). The V and J ends lost 6 bases and 3 bases respectively, with 12 bases between them. Germline CDR1 reads MNHNS; CDR2 reads SASEGT. CDR3 length: 13 residues.

The chain couples TRBV5-6 to TRBJ1-2; D unclear. The CDR3 consists of 12 residues. Germline CDR1 is SGHDT and CDR2 is YYEEEE. V gave up 2 bases and J gave up 2 bases, with 4 bases separating them. CDR3 region: CASSFQNYGYTF. CDR3 coding DNA: TGTGCCAGCAGCTTCCAAAACTATGGCTACACCTTC.

The gene calls are TRBV10-3 and TRBJ2-3; 14 positions agree with TRBD2. The CDR3 runs 15 residues. V shed 6 bases and J 6 bases; nucleotides not matched to a gene: 5. CDR1 and CDR2 from the germline V gene are ENHRY and SYGVKD. CDR3: CAIRTSGRAMDTQYF. The CDR3 DNA reads as TGTGCCATCAGGACTAGCGGGAGGGCCATGGATACGCAGTATTTT.

The V call is TRBV6-5, the J call TRBJ2-5, with 11 bases identical to TRBD1. The CDR3 length is 16 residues. Germline CDR1 reads MNHEY; CDR2 reads SVGAGI. Trimming cost V 2 bases and J 5 bases; bases outside gene matches: 7. The CDR3 DNA is TGTGCCAGCAGTTACGGGACAGGGGGTTTAGGGGAGACCCAGTACTTC. Protein product: CASSYGTGGLGETQYF.

The chain recombines TRBV5-4 with TRBJ2-5; D not certain. V was clipped by 2 bases and J by 1 base, with 9 bases between them. Germline V CDR1 and CDR2: SGHNT, YYREEE (reference sequence). The length of the CDR3 is 14 residues. CDR3 bases: TGTGCCAGCAGCTTAAAGGCTAGCCAAGAGACCCAGTACTTC. Encoded protein: CASSLKASQETQYF.

The rearrangement joins TRBV5-6 to TRBJ2-5, with TRBD2 as a possible D gene (5 bases). Germline V CDR1 and CDR2: SGHDT, YYEEEE. The CDR3 totals 13 residues. Trimming pared 4 bases from V and 4 bases from J, leaving 11 bases between. CDR3 loop: CASSGEIRETQYF. CDR3 bases: TGTGCCAGCAGCGGGGAGATAAGAGAGACCCAGTACTTC.